These 5 T cell receptor beta chains were sequenced from one sample in a study of blood T cell repertoires in COVID-19. TCRdb's table, derived via immunoSEQ multiplex PCR, lists solely in-frame clones and lacks some. The sample yields approximately 77,000 clones, more than 80% seen once. The sequenced sample consisted of peripheral blood. Receptor source: a woman aged 65 to 85 with acute or convalescent COVID-19.

J is TRBJ1-2 and V is TRBV19; no reliable D call. The CDR3 covers 13 residues. Germline V lookup: CDR1 LNHDA, CDR2 SQIVND (reference sequence). V was shortened by 9 bases and J by 4 bases, with 15 bases between the two germline ends. CDR3 nucleotides: TGTGCCAGCGGGGTTTTTGGGATCTATGGCTACACCTTC. Protein product: CASGVFGIYGYTF.

The V and J genes are TRBV19 and TRBJ1-1; D is perhaps TRBD1 (5 bases). The germline V and J ends were trimmed by 7 bases and 1 base, with 10 bases remaining between them. The CDR3 contains 13 residues. CDR1 is LNHDA and CDR2 is SQIVND in the germline V gene (reference sequence). CDR3 in amino acids: CASKKGRNTEAFF. CDR3 sequence (DNA): TGTGCCAGTAAGAAGGGGCGGAACACTGAAGCTTTCTTT. Using reference TRBV19 and TRBJ1-1 for the parts outside the CDR3, the full variable domain is DGGITQSPKYLFRKEGQNVTLSCEQNLNHDAMYWYRQDPGQGLRLIYYSQIVNDFQKGDIAEGYSVSREKKESFPLTVTSAQKNPTAFYLCASKKGRNTEAFFGQGTRLTVV.

The chain has TRBV4-3 and TRBJ2-2; D is perhaps TRBD1 (8 bases). Trimming removed 0 bases at V and 6 bases at J, with 14 bases between. Germline V gives CDR1 LGHNA, CDR2 YSLEER. The CDR3 spans 16 residues. CDR3 coding DNA: TGCGCCAGCAGCCAAGATAACAGGGGGGGTGCCGGGGAGCTGTTTTTT. Residues: CASSQDNRGGAGELFF.

The chain combines TRBV5-1 with TRBJ2-7; D possibly corresponds to TRBD1 (5 bases). V lost 0 bases and J lost 7, with 11 bases in between. Germline V lookup: CDR1 SGHRS, CDR2 YFSETQ. This CDR3 comprises 13 residues. This CDR3 is CASSLDRTWEQYF. The DNA of the CDR3 is TGCGCCAGCAGCTTGGACAGGACCTGGGAGCAGTACTTC.

This clone was counted only a few times. V is TRBV5-5 and J is TRBJ2-7, with 9 nucleotides matching TRBD1. The J segment lost 5 bases and the V segment lost 3 bases, leaving 9 bases of the junction unmatched. The germline V gene encodes CDR1 SGHKS and CDR2 YYEKEE (reference sequence). This CDR3 contains 15 residues. CDR3 loop: CASSYRQGVSDEQYF. CDR3 sequence (DNA): TGTGCCAGCAGCTATCGACAGGGGGTTTCAGACGAGCAGTACTTC.